The clone carrying this TCR beta chain turned up a few times. Antigen: not known. These data belong to a study of cytomegalovirus exposure and HLA in healthy donors. The PCR ran on 60 Vbeta and 13 Jbeta primers. The table came from immunoSEQ multiplex PCR; TCRdb's copy has only in-frame clones and leaves some out. In the table there are around 110,000 clones, around two thirds of which are singletons. V lost 6 bases to trimming and J lost 0 bases; unmatched junction nucleotides: 5. Germline V gene sequence: CDR1 MNHEY, CDR2 SMNVEV (reference sequence). The CDR3 sequence is 15 residues long. Whole-study results and caveats: Some public TCRs appeared in many individuals, while most sequences were rare.

The V gene is TRBV27, the J gene TRBJ2-7; 10 bases match TRBD1. This clonotype originated in a woman in her forties in good health and CMV-seropositive. What was sequenced was PBMCs. The CDR3 bases are TGTGCCAGCAGGTCAAGGACAGGGGGCTCCTACGAGCAGTACTTC. As protein: CASRSRTGGSYEQYF.